The 6 T cell receptor beta chains below come from one sample, sequenced in a study of blood T cell repertoires in COVID-19. Clones were sequenced by immunoSEQ multiplex PCR, and TCRdb holds only the in-frame ones, with some missing. The top ten hold approximately 1.9% of the sample, which has over 90,000 clones, roughly 92% seen once. The sample comprised peripheral blood. The receptors were sampled from a woman aged 45-65 years with COVID-19, enrolled during active disease.

The rearrangement joins TRBV19 to TRBJ1-4; 7 positions match TRBD1. Germline values: CDR1 LNHDA, CDR2 SQIVND (reference sequence). The CDR3 is made up of 15 amino acids. V trimming: 5 bases; J trimming: 8 bases; junction bases outside the gene matches: 11. CDR3 nucleotides: TGTGCCAGTAGTTCAGAACAGGGGATAAGGGAAAAACTGTTTTTT. Translation: CASSSEQGIREKLFF.

The V gene is TRBV5-6, the J gene TRBJ2-7; 7 bases line up with TRBD1. This CDR3 comprises 15 residues. Germline CDR1 SGHDT, CDR2 YYEEEE. The V gene end was trimmed by 1 base and the J gene end by 3 bases; junction bases not matched to a gene: 7. The CDR3 loop is CASSLKGGAIYEQYV. CDR3 coding DNA: TGTGCCAGCAGCTTGAAAGGGGGCGCGATCTACGAGCAGTACGTC.

The J gene is TRBJ1-2, the V gene TRBV12-3 or TRBV12-4; no definite D call. This CDR3 spans 13 amino acids. The V gene lost 3 bases and the J gene lost 2 bases, with 7 bases spanning the gap. The CDR3 DNA reads as TGTGCCAGCAGTTTTGAGGGCAACTATGGCTACACCTTC. Amino acid sequence: CASSFEGNYGYTF.

The genes are TRBV15 and TRBJ1-1, with a tentative D call TRBD1 (6 bases). The V and J ends lost 5 bases and 0 bases respectively, with 22 bases between them. Germline CDR1 LNHNV, CDR2 YYDKDF (reference sequence). CDR3 length: 18 residues. Written as DNA, the CDR3 is TGTGCCACCAGCGAATCCCTTGGGGGGGGGCCCTTGAACACTGAAGCTTTCTTT. Its protein product is CATSESLGGGPLNTEAFF.

The chain combines TRBV6-5 with TRBJ1-3; D possibly corresponds to TRBD1 (6 bases). CDR1 is MNHEY, CDR2 SVGAGI, per germline. The CDR3 has 15 amino acids. Trimming pared 8 bases from V and 0 bases from J, leaving 14 bases between. The CDR3 sequence: CASAYGQISGNTIYF. The CDR3 bases are TGTGCCAGCGCCTACGGACAGATCTCTGGAAACACCATATATTTT.

CDR3 DNA: TGTGCCAGCACGTATAAACTACCGAACACCGGGGAGCTGTTTTTT. The encoded protein is CASTYKLPNTGELFF. The chain is built from TRBV6-6 and TRBJ2-2; the D is unclear. This CDR3 has 15 residues. V dropped 7 bases and J dropped 0 bases, with 12 bases sitting between them. CDR1 is MNHNY, CDR2 SVGAGI, per germline (reference sequence).